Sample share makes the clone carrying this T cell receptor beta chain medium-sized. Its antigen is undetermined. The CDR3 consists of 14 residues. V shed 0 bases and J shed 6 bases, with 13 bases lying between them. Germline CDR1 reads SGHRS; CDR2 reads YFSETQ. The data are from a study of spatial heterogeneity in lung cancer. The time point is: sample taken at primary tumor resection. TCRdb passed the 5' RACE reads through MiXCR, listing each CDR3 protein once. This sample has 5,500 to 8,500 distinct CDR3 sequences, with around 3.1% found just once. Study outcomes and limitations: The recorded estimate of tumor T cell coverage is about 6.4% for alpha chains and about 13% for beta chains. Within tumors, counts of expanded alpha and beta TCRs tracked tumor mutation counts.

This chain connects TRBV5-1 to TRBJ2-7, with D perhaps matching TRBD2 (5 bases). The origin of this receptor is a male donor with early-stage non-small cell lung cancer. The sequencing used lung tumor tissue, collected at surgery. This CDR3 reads CASSLAHTEGEQYF. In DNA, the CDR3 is TGCGCCAGCAGCTTGGCTCATACAGAGGGCGAGCAGTACTTC.